A single T cell receptor (beta chain) is shown here with its context. As yet, its antigen is unknown. This sample is drawn from a study of cytomegalovirus exposure and HLA in healthy donors. CDR1 SEHNR and CDR2 FQNEAQ come from the germline V gene (reference sequence). The junction had 5 bases not matched to a gene; V was cut back by 5 bases and J by 8 bases. This CDR3 contains 12 residues. Study-wide points: The study listed roughly 150 cytomegalovirus-associated TCR beta chains.

PCR amplification relied on 60 Vbeta primers (plus 13 Jbeta primers). Clones were sequenced by immunoSEQ multiplex PCR, and TCRdb holds only the in-frame ones, with some missing. Here the sample table reports about 31,000 clones. This TCR came from a female donor in good health and CMV-seronegative. Sequencing was carried out using PBMCs. This chain uses TRBV7-9 with TRBJ1-1; 7 bases align to TRBD1. The CDR3 sequence is CASSPQDREAFF. CDR3 DNA sequence: TGTGCCAGCAGCCCCCAGGACAGGGAAGCTTTCTTT.